This T cell receptor beta chain was recovered during a study of regulatory T cells in long-lasting Graves disease. Time point of the sample: newly diagnosed GD, antithyroid drugs for less than 3 months. TCR sequences were obtained from RNA taken from PBMCs. In each case, Graves' disease was diagnosed per American Thyroid Association guidelines. Construction of the TCR beta libraries employed iRepertoire HTBI primers in conjunction with Arm-PCR of CDR3 regions. MiXCR, applied by TCRdb to the multiplex PCR reads, yields one record per CDR3 protein. The data show a few hundred thousand distinct CDR3 sequences, with 15% to 20% seen just once and 20% to 25% held by the top ten. Trimming cost V 0 bases and J 4 bases, with 12 bases left between them. CDR1 and CDR2 (germline): MNHEY, SVGEGT. The CDR3 is made up of 15 amino acids. Study findings and constraints: Favored usage of TRBV28, TRBJ1-2 and TRBJ2-5 was recorded in persistent disease.

This clonotype has a count of ten or more. What it recognizes is unknown. The same specimen was also included in a second study, on T cells in Graves' hyperthyroidism and ophthalmopathy.

Sequences were derived from peripheral blood mononuclear cells (PBMCs), sampled at new diagnosis, from a patient treated with antithyroid drugs. The V gene is TRBV6-2 or TRBV6-3, the J gene TRBJ2-5; D is tentatively TRBD1 or TRBD2 (5 bases each). This clonotype originated in a woman between 18 and 29 years old with Graves disease. CDR3 residues: CASSYSKPGTETQYF. CDR3 nucleotides: TGTGCCAGCAGTTACTCGAAACCGGGGACAGAGACCCAGTACTTC.